The 20 T cell receptor beta chains below come from one sample, sequenced in a study of blood T cell repertoires in COVID-19. Some clones are missing from TCRdb's copy, which holds only in-frame ones; the method was immunoSEQ multiplex PCR. The data show around 83,000 clones, roughly 85% seen once. Material for sequencing was peripheral blood. These TCRs come from a man aged 50 to 59 with active or convalescent COVID-19.

This chain joins TRBV5-4 and TRBJ2-3; 8 nucleotides match TRBD2. Germline V gives CDR1 SGHNT, CDR2 YYREEE (reference sequence). Trimming removed 7 bases from V and 9 bases from J; junction bases left unmatched: 16. CDR3 length: 15 amino acids. CDR3 loop: CASSLFPGGPSTQYF. The DNA of the CDR3 is TGTGCCAGCTCCCTATTTCCGGGGGGGCCCAGCACGCAGTATTTT.

The rearrangement links TRBV10-2 to TRBJ1-2; 9 bases are shared with TRBD1. This CDR3 has 13 residues. Germline CDR1 reads WSHSY; CDR2 reads SAAADI. V lost 5 bases to trimming and J lost 8 bases; unmatched junction nucleotides: 6. This CDR3 reads CASSPGTGLGYTF. CDR3 coding DNA: TGCGCCAGCAGTCCCGGGACAGGGTTAGGCTACACCTTC.

The chain carries TRBV7-6 and TRBJ1-4; 11 bases are a match to TRBD1. V was pared by 6 bases and J by 7 bases, with 7 bases of the junction left unmatched. The germline CDR1 and CDR2 sequences are SGHVS and FNYEAQ. This CDR3 has 15 amino acids. The CDR3 here is CASSSAGTGGEKLFF. In DNA form, the CDR3 reads TGTGCCAGCAGTTCCGCGGGGACAGGGGGTGAAAAACTGTTTTTT.

The chain has TRBV5-8 and TRBJ2-5; D might be TRBD2 (7 bases). CDR3 length: 15 amino acids. V lost 8 bases and J lost 1, with 18 bases in between. CDR1 is SGHTS, CDR2 YDEGEE, per germline. In DNA form, the CDR3 reads TGTGCCAGTCGTTGGGGGCGGGAGTTCCAAGAGACCCAGTACTTC. Encoded protein: CASRWGREFQETQYF.

The chain uses TRBV19 and TRBJ1-5, with D possibly TRBD1 on 5 matching bases. Germline V lookup: CDR1 LNHDA, CDR2 SQIVND (reference sequence). Trimming cost V 3 bases and J 7 bases, with 10 bases left between them. This CDR3 spans 13 amino acids. CDR3 DNA sequence: TGTGCCAGTAGTATGGGGGGGGGACAGCCCCAGCATTTT. Its translation: CASSMGGGQPQHF. The entire variable domain, with the rest obtained from reference TRBV19 and TRBJ1-5, is as follows: DGGITQSPKYLFRKEGQNVTLSCEQNLNHDAMYWYRQDPGQGLRLIYYSQIVNDFQKGDIAEGYSVSREKKESFPLTVTSAQKNPTAFYLCASSMGGGQPQHFGDGTRLSIL.

The chain combines TRBV2 with TRBJ1-6; D is perhaps TRBD1 (5 bases). The CDR3 consists of 14 residues. The V gene's germline CDR1 is SNHLY and CDR2 FYNNEI. Trimming removed 4 bases at V and 7 bases at J, with 11 bases between. CDR3 in DNA: TGTGCCAGCAGTGTACGGGCAGGGAATTCACCCCTCCACTTT. This translates into CASSVRAGNSPLHF.

DNA for the CDR3: TGCAGCGTTGAAAGACTAGCGGGGGGGCGTGTCACAGATACGCAGTATTTT. This encodes CSVERLAGGRVTDTQYF. V and J are TRBV29-1 and TRBJ2-3; 14 bases are shared with TRBD2. CDR1 is SQVTM, CDR2 ANQGSEA, per germline. The CDR3 runs 17 residues. The V gene end was trimmed by 2 bases and the J gene end by 2 bases; junction bases not matched to a gene: 6.

The chain links TRBV24-1 to TRBJ1-4; 9 bases fit TRBD1. The junction had 9 bases not matched to a gene; V was cut back by 2 bases and J by 6 bases. The V gene's germline CDR1 is KGHDR and CDR2 SFDVKD. The length of the CDR3 is 17 residues. The CDR3 spells CATSDSKRGQGHEKLFF. CDR3 DNA sequence: TGTGCCACCAGTGATTCCAAACGTGGACAGGGGCATGAAAAACTGTTTTTT.

The rearrangement uses TRBV29-1 and TRBJ2-7; 8 bases are a match to TRBD1. Unmatched junction bases numbered 3, after V lost 3 bases and J lost 5 bases. Looked up from germline, CDR1 is SQVTM and CDR2 is ANQGSEA. The CDR3 is made up of 12 amino acids. DNA for the CDR3: TGCAGCGTTGAGGGACAGGCCAACGAGCAGTACTTC. It translates to CSVEGQANEQYF.

The chain has TRBV7-2 and TRBJ2-7, with 7 bases that match TRBD1. V gave up 0 bases and J gave up 4 bases; unmatched junction bases: 3. The CDR3 contains 14 residues. Looked up from germline, CDR1 is SGHTA and CDR2 is FQGNSA. The CDR3 is CASSLAGRGYEQYF. The CDR3 DNA follows: TGTGCCAGCAGCTTAGCTGGCAGGGGGTACGAGCAGTACTTC.

The chain combines TRBV5-1 with TRBJ2-6; 10 nucleotides line up with TRBD2. This CDR3 is 17 amino acids long. CDR1 and CDR2 from the germline V gene are SGHRS and YFSETQ. Trimming took 5 bases from V and 0 from J; bases not matched to a gene: 5. CDR3 residues: CASRGLAGVSGANVLTF. CDR3 in DNA: TGCGCCAGCAGAGGGCTAGCGGGGGTCTCTGGGGCCAACGTCCTGACTTTC. Combining the CDR3 with reference TRBV5-1 and TRBJ2-6 gives the whole variable domain KAGVTQTPRYLIKTRGQQVTLSCSPISGHRSVSWYQQTPGQGLQFLFEYFSETQRNKGNFPGRFSGRQFSNSRSEMNVSTLELGDSALYLCASRGLAGVSGANVLTFGAGSRLTVL.

J is TRBJ1-4 and V is TRBV7-9, with TRBD1 as a possible D gene (5 bases). V was shortened by 7 bases and J by 6 bases, with 18 bases between the two germline ends. Germline V gives CDR1 SEHNR, CDR2 FQNEAQ (reference sequence). CDR3 length: 15 amino acids. The CDR3, as DNA: TGTGCCAGCACCCAAAGGGCGGGGGTCGATGAAAAACTGTTTTTT. Translating gives CASTQRAGVDEKLFF.

The V and J genes are TRBV5-1 and TRBJ2-6; D call uncertain. Germline V lookup: CDR1 SGHRS, CDR2 YFSETQ. The CDR3 covers 18 residues. Trimming shortened V by 1 base and J by 0 bases, and 14 bases separated the two germline ends. The CDR3 sequence is CASSLRGEVGSGANVLTF. The CDR3 nucleotides are TGCGCCAGCAGCTTGAGAGGTGAAGTCGGCTCTGGGGCCAACGTCCTGACTTTC. Looking up the rest from reference TRBV5-1 and TRBJ2-6 gives the full variable domain: KAGVTQTPRYLIKTRGQQVTLSCSPISGHRSVSWYQQTPGQGLQFLFEYFSETQRNKGNFPGRFSGRQFSNSRSEMNVSTLELGDSALYLCASSLRGEVGSGANVLTFGAGSRLTVL.

CDR3 amino acids: CASSSQGHQETQYF. CDR3 coding DNA: TGTGCCAGCAGTTCTCAGGGTCACCAAGAGACCCAGTACTTC. This chain joins TRBV7-2 and TRBJ2-5; D might be TRBD1 (5 bases). Deletions cut 6 bases from V and 0 bases from J, with 11 bases between. CDR1 and CDR2 from the germline V gene are SGHTA and FQGNSA. This CDR3 contains 14 residues.

The chain combines TRBV9 with TRBJ1-3; D is uncertain. The CDR3 has 15 amino acids. CDR1 is SGDLS and CDR2 is YYNGEE in the germline V gene. V lost 0 bases to trimming and J lost 0 bases, with 7 bases between them. The DNA of the CDR3 is TGTGCCAGCAGCGTAGACGCTAACTCTGGAAACACCATATATTTT. This sequence encodes CASSVDANSGNTIYF.

This chain joins TRBV6-5 and TRBJ1-2; 8 nucleotides agree with TRBD1. The ends lost 6 bases at V and 1 base at J; junction bases unmatched: 1. Germline V CDR1 and CDR2: MNHEY, SVGAGI. The CDR3 loop spans 13 amino acids. The CDR3 loop reads CASRQGGNYGYTF. In nucleotides, the CDR3 is TGTGCCAGCAGACAGGGGGGTAACTATGGCTACACCTTC.

This chain uses TRBV5-1 with TRBJ2-1; 7 bases are a match to TRBD2. The J segment lost 4 bases and the V segment lost 6 bases, leaving 13 bases of the junction unmatched. Germline CDR1 reads SGHRS; CDR2 reads YFSETQ. The CDR3 is 16 residues long. The chain's CDR3 is CASKGGGTQKYNEQFF. The CDR3 region has the DNA TGCGCCAGCAAAGGCGGGGGAACTCAAAAATACAATGAGCAGTTCTTC.

This clone was observed a single time. The chain joins TRBV11-2 to TRBJ2-1; 7 bases are shared with TRBD2. Unmatched junction bases numbered 8, after V lost 5 bases and J lost 4 bases. Germline-derived CDR1 and CDR2 are SGHAT and FQNNGV. This CDR3 contains 15 residues. CDR3 bases: TGTGCCAGCAGCCGACCTAGCGGAACTTACAATGAGCAGTTCTTC. Translating it yields CASSRPSGTYNEQFF.

This clone was seen only once. An end of the junction differs from the germline gene, which may be a read error. This chain joins TRBV28 and TRBJ1-3; D remains ambiguous. This CDR3 spans 15 amino acids. Per germline, CDR1 MDHEN and CDR2 SYDVKM. Here the CDR3 reads CACSSVSTTGNTIYF. Here the CDR3 DNA reads TGTGCCTGCAGCTCCGTCAGTACGACTGGAAACACCATATATTTT.

The genes are TRBV24-1 and TRBJ2-3, with 9 bases aligning to TRBD1. CDR1 and CDR2 (germline): KGHDR, SFDVKD. The CDR3 length is 17 residues. V shed 4 bases, J shed 6 bases, and the junction held 13 bases outside the gene matches. CDR3 DNA sequence: TGTGCCACCAGTGAAACTCCCGGGACAGGGATTTGGGATACGCAGTATTTT. Its protein is CATSETPGTGIWDTQYF.